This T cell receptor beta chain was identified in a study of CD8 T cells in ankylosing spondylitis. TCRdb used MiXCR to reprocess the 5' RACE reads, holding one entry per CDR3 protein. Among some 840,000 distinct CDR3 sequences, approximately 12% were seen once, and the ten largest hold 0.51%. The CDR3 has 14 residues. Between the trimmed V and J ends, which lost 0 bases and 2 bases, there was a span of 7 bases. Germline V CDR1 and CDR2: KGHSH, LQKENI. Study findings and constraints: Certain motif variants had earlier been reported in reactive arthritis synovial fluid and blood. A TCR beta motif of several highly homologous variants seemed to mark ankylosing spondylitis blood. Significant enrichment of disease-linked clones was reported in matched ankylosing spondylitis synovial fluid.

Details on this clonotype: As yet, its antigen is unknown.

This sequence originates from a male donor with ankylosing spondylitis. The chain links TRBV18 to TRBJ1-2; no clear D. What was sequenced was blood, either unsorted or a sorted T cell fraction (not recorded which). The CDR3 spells CASSPPARNYGYTF. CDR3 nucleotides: TGTGCCAGCTCACCACCGGCAAGGAACTATGGCTACACCTTC.